This TCR beta chain stems from a study of T cells in Graves' hyperthyroidism and ophthalmopathy. The table lists this clonotype with many counts. Blood was drawn at first hyperthyroidism diagnosis, before any ophthalmopathy symptoms. Amplified regions were TCR beta CDR3 sequences from RNA transcripts. The study used the HTBI primer set for a first-round RT-PCR of the TCR CDR3. TCRdb processed the multiplex PCR reads anew with MiXCR; each CDR3 protein has one entry. The sample carries over 250,000 distinct CDR3 sequences, less than 30% recorded once. Germline V CDR1 and CDR2: SGHDN, FVKESK. This CDR3 contains 16 residues. The ends lost 4 bases at V and 2 bases at J; junction bases unmatched: 9.

V is TRBV14 and J is TRBJ1-1; TRBD1 matches at 8 bases. The TCR comes from a man aged 35 to 55 with Graves' hyperthyroidism that later progressed to Graves' ophthalmopathy. Sequencing used blood. Here the CDR3 reads CASSRFRTGPNTEAFF. The CDR3, as DNA: TGTGCCAGCAGCCGATTCCGGACAGGGCCCAACACTGAAGCTTTCTTT.